Following are 18 T cell receptor beta chains from one sample sequenced in a study of T cell clonotyping in hematopoietic cell transplantation. Using immunoSEQ multiplex PCR, the repertoire was profiled, and TCRdb retains in-frame clones only, with some absent. This sample carries 45,000 or so clones, roughly 85% of them seen once, and the ten largest clones take roughly 4.8%. Noted time point: recipient sample about 28 days before transplant, after cytoreduction. Material: peripheral blood mononuclear cells, obtained before stem cell transplant. These TCRs come from a man in his sixties with myelodysplastic syndrome. Some clones in this sample may be carry-over from other donors' samples.

The chain links TRBV2 to TRBJ1-5; 9 bases line up with TRBD1. The V gene's germline CDR1 is SNHLY and CDR2 FYNNEI. This CDR3 spans 15 amino acids. The trim removed 3 bases at V and 4 bases at J, leaving 4 bases unmatched. The CDR3 DNA follows: TGTGCCAGCAGTGAGCAGGGGACAGGGAATCAGCCCCAGCATTTT. Its translation: CASSEQGTGNQPQHF.

The genes are TRBV19 and TRBJ2-4; no reliable D call. CDR3 length equals 15 residues. V was cut by 6 bases and J by 0 bases, with 12 bases left in between. CDR1 is LNHDA and CDR2 is SQIVND in the germline V gene (reference sequence). CDR3 sequence reads: CASSHTSGAKNIQYF. Here the CDR3 DNA reads TGTGCCAGTAGCCATACCTCCGGAGCCAAAAACATTCAGTACTTC.

The rearrangement links TRBV10-3 to TRBJ2-5; tentatively, D is TRBD1 (5 bases). This CDR3 comprises 14 residues. V lost 10 bases and J 2 bases, leaving 17 bases between the germline ends. Germline V gene data show CDR1 as ENHRY and CDR2 as SYGVKD. The CDR3 region is CATSEGPGQETQYF. The CDR3 DNA reads TGTGCCACCTCTGAAGGACCAGGGCAAGAGACCCAGTACTTC.

This chain uses TRBV19 with TRBJ2-6; D remains ambiguous. This CDR3 has 15 residues. V gave up 5 bases and J gave up 0 bases, with 8 bases separating them. Looked up from germline, CDR1 is LNHDA and CDR2 is SQIVND (reference sequence). CDR3 sequence: CASSLRASGANVLTF. CDR3 coding DNA: TGTGCCAGTAGTTTACGAGCCTCTGGGGCCAACGTCCTGACTTTC.

This chain uses TRBV5-1 with TRBJ2-2; 11 bases align to TRBD2. The CDR3 runs to 16 residues. With V trimmed by 4 bases and J by 7 bases, 9 bases remained unmatched. Germline CDR1 reads SGHRS; CDR2 reads YFSETQ. The CDR3 here is CASSHTSGGFGGELFF. CDR3 nucleotides: TGCGCCAGCAGCCATACTAGCGGGGGTTTCGGCGGGGAGCTGTTTTTT.

The chain carries TRBV28 and TRBJ2-5; D gene uncertain. Germline V CDR1 and CDR2: MDHEN, SYDVKM. The CDR3 is 17 amino acids. Between the trimmed V and J ends, which lost 2 bases and 5 bases, there was a span of 21 bases. CDR3 in amino acids: CASSLGLGSSITETQYF. For the CDR3, the DNA is TGTGCCAGCAGTTTAGGCCTCGGGTCCTCTATTACGGAGACCCAGTACTTC.

The genes are TRBV7-2 and TRBJ2-1; 9 bases agree with TRBD1. The CDR3 length is 16 residues. Trimming at V came to 0 bases and at J to 6 bases, leaving 6 bases not matched to a gene. Germline loops: CDR1 SGHTA, CDR2 FQGNSA. The CDR3 loop reads CASSLAVGQGGNEQFF. Here the CDR3 DNA reads TGTGCCAGCAGCTTAGCGGTGGGACAGGGAGGCAATGAGCAGTTCTTC. Filled out from reference TRBV7-2 and TRBJ2-1, the complete variable domain reads GAGVSQSPSNKVTEKGKDVELRCDPISGHTALYWYRQSLGQGLEFLIYFQGNSAPDKSGLPSDRFSAERTGGSVSTLTIQRTQQEDSAVYLCASSLAVGQGGNEQFFGPGTRLTVL.

Turning to this clone: Additional DNA sequences in this sample encode the identical CDR3. The V call is TRBV30, the J call TRBJ1-1; tentatively, D is TRBD1 (5 bases). This CDR3 region has 14 residues. CDR1 and CDR2 (germline): GTSNPN, SVGIG (reference sequence). V gave up 0 bases and J gave up 6 bases, with 14 bases separating them. The CDR3 DNA sequence: TGTGCCTGGAGTGTACTCGGGCAGGGTGCTGAAGCTTTCTTT. Translation: CAWSVLGQGAEAFF.

This chain joins TRBV29-1 and TRBJ2-3; 8 nucleotides match TRBD2. The CDR3 runs 14 residues. Germline values: CDR1 SQVTM, CDR2 ANQGSEA. Unmatched junction bases numbered 4, after V lost 4 bases and J lost 1 base. CDR3 nucleotides: TGCAGCGTTGTAGGGCGGGGGGGCACAGATACGCAGTATTTT. Translating gives CSVVGRGGTDTQYF.

V is TRBV30 and J is TRBJ2-2; D is undetermined. The CDR3 runs to 15 residues. The ends were cut back, 0 bases at V and 4 bases at J, with 12 bases in the middle. CDR1 and CDR2 (germline): GTSNPN, SVGIG (reference sequence). The CDR3 coding sequence is TGTGCCTGGAGTGTCGGCCAGAAAACCACCGGGGAGCTGTTTTTT. Translation gives CAWSVGQKTTGELFF.

V gene TRBV25-1 combines with J gene TRBJ1-5; D unclear. Germline CDR1 and CDR2: MGHDK and SYGVNS. The CDR3 is 14 residues long. V gave up 2 bases and J gave up 5 bases, with 10 bases separating them. CDR3 DNA: TGTGCCAGCAGTGAACCGCAATTGGATCAGCCCCAGCATTTT. Its protein product is CASSEPQLDQPQHF.

The chain recombines TRBV28 with TRBJ1-5; the match to TRBD1 covers 7 bases. Germline V gives CDR1 MDHEN, CDR2 SYDVKM. J was trimmed by 13 bases and V by 6 bases; bases with no gene match: 6. The CDR3 is 11 amino acids. DNA for the CDR3: TGTGCCAGCAGGGTCGGGACAGCACAGCATTTT. It encodes CASRVGTAQHF. Looking up the rest from reference TRBV28 and TRBJ1-5 gives the full variable domain: DVKVTQSSRYLVKRTGEKVFLECVQDMDHENMFWYRQDPGLGLRLIYFSYDVKMKEKGDIPEGYSVSREKKERFSLILESASTNQTSMYLCASRVGTAQHFGDGTRLSIL.

The J gene is TRBJ1-5, the V gene TRBV5-1; D possibly corresponds to TRBD1 (5 bases). The CDR3 length is 14 residues. V was shortened by 0 bases and J by 4 bases, with 8 bases between the two germline ends. The germline V gene encodes CDR1 SGHRS and CDR2 YFSETQ. CDR3 sequence: CASSLGGANQPQHF. CDR3 bases: TGCGCCAGCAGCTTGGGAGGGGCAAATCAGCCCCAGCATTTT.

V usage is TRBV4-3 and J usage is TRBJ2-1; perhaps TRBD2 as D (6 bases). CDR3 length: 14 amino acids. Germline CDR1 reads LGHNA; CDR2 reads YSLEER. V lost 8 bases and J 6 bases, leaving 17 bases between the germline ends. DNA of the CDR3: TGCGCCAGCGCGGGGTGGGGCAGCGGCAATGAGCAGTTCTTC. Residues: CASAGWGSGNEQFF.

The genes are TRBV4-2 and TRBJ2-5, with 13 positions matching TRBD2. The germline gives CDR1 LGHNA, CDR2 YNFKEQ. V gave up 0 bases and J gave up 5 bases; unmatched junction bases: 15. The CDR3 length is 20 residues. In nucleotides, the CDR3 is TGTGCCAGCAGCCAAGATTTCAAGGGGACTAGCGGGGTCCCCAGGGAGACCCAGTACTTC. Residues: CASSQDFKGTSGVPRETQYF.

The rearrangement uses TRBV4-1 and TRBJ2-3, with unresolved D. Deletions cut 3 bases from V and 5 bases from J, with 6 bases between. CDR3 size: 12 residues. The V gene's germline CDR1 is MGHRA and CDR2 YSYEKL. The CDR3, as DNA: TGCGCCAGCAGCCAGTTGGGAGATACGCAGTATTTT. It specifies CASSQLGDTQYF.

The chain links TRBV18 to TRBJ1-6, with TRBD1 matching 7 bases. Germline V gene data show CDR1 as KGHSH and CDR2 as LQKENI. The trim removed 6 bases at V and 6 bases at J, leaving 8 bases unmatched. This CDR3 has 15 residues. CDR3 region: CASSLQGSGNSPLHF. The CDR3 DNA is TGTGCCAGCTCGCTACAGGGGTCGGGTAATTCACCCCTCCACTTT.

The chain joins TRBV5-1 to TRBJ2-5; 9 bases are shared with TRBD1. The V gene's germline CDR1 is SGHRS and CDR2 YFSETQ. Trimming cost V 4 bases and J 2 bases; bases outside gene matches: 6. CDR3 size: 15 residues. CDR3 amino acids: CASSPDRGKQETQYF. The CDR3 DNA follows: TGCGCCAGCAGCCCGGACAGGGGAAAACAAGAGACCCAGTACTTC. Complete variable domain (other parts from reference TRBV5-1 and TRBJ2-5): KAGVTQTPRYLIKTRGQQVTLSCSPISGHRSVSWYQQTPGQGLQFLFEYFSETQRNKGNFPGRFSGRQFSNSRSEMNVSTLELGDSALYLCASSPDRGKQETQYFGPGTRLLVL.